A single sample is the source of the 5 T cell receptor beta chains below, sequenced in a study of glioma-infiltrating T cells. Using RNA template, CDR3s of TCR alpha and beta were amplified with iRepertoire arm-PCR. TCRdb reprocessed the multiplex PCR reads via MiXCR and lists one record per CDR3 protein. The sample records 160,000 or so distinct CDR3 sequences, roughly two fifths being singletons. The sample consisted of glioma tissue, nonneoplastic brain tissue, or PBMCs (not recorded which). The source is a human donor with low-grade glioma or glioblastoma, undergoing nonglioma brain surgery, or in good health (not recorded which).

Points on this clonotype: An end of the junction differs from the germline gene, which may be a read error. The rearrangement joins TRBV11-2 to TRBJ1-2, with D possibly matching TRBD1 (5 bases). Per germline, CDR1 SGHAT and CDR2 FQNNGV. The CDR3 covers 17 residues. In DNA, the CDR3 is TGTGCCAACAGCTTAAGTTATTCGGGGGGAGGAGACTATGGCTACACCTTC. Translating gives CANSLSYSGGGDYGYTF.

This clonotype was counted many times. The chain is built from TRBV28 and TRBJ1-1, with D possibly matching TRBD1 (6 bases). Trimming took off 1 base at V and 4 bases at J, with 13 bases between the two ends. Looked up from germline, CDR1 is MDHEN and CDR2 is SYDVKM. The CDR3 spans 15 residues. CDR3 loop: CASSLSGTQGTEAFF. The DNA for the CDR3 is TGTGCCAGCAGTTTATCTGGGACACAGGGCACTGAAGCTTTCTTT.

This clonotype has a handful of counts. The genes are TRBV7-3 and TRBJ1-5, with a tentative D call TRBD1 (5 bases). V was pared by 6 bases and J by 0 bases, with 21 bases between. The length of the CDR3 is 18 residues. Germline-derived CDR1 and CDR2 are SGHTA and FQGTGA. CDR3 nucleotides: TGTGCCAGCAGGTCAAGGATCCGGGGGGGGTATAGCAATCAGCCCCAGCATTTT. It translates to CASRSRIRGGYSNQPQHF.

Notes on this clonotype: Given a much more abundant clone one base away, this may be a read error. The chain is built from TRBV28 and TRBJ1-3; D ambiguous. Trimming pared 4 bases from V and 3 bases from J, leaving 13 bases between. Germline CDR1 is MDHEN and CDR2 is SYDVKM. The CDR3 is made up of 15 amino acids. This chain's CDR3 is CASSSRTPCGNTIYF. The CDR3 coding sequence is TGTGCCAGCAGTTCACGGACCCCATGTGGAAACACCATATATTTT.

Worth noting for this clonotype: One end of the junction varies from germline; a read error may be responsible. V and J are TRBV27 and TRBJ2-1, with D tentatively TRBD1 or TRBD2 (5 bases each). Germline CDR1 is MNHEY and CDR2 is SMNVEV (reference sequence). The CDR3 contains 14 residues. CDR3 residues: CASSPLGTYDEQFF. The CDR3 DNA is TGTGCCAGCTCACCTTTAGGGACCTACGATGAGCAGTTCTTC.